The 20 T cell receptor beta chains in this list originate from one sample, sequenced in a study of blood T cell repertoires in COVID-19. Produced via immunoSEQ multiplex PCR; TCRdb's table is partial and in-frame only. The sample has about 170,000 clones, approximately 90% seen once; the top ten hold 4.8%. Material: peripheral blood. The origin of the receptors is a man aged 30 to 39 with COVID-19, enrolled during active disease.

The V call is TRBV5-6, the J call TRBJ2-7; D is ambiguous. V lost 2 bases, J lost 3 bases, and 9 bases lay in between. Germline loops: CDR1 SGHDT, CDR2 YYEEEE. The CDR3 sequence is 13 residues long. CDR3 region: CASSLEQYYEQYF. The CDR3 nucleotides are TGTGCCAGCAGCTTAGAGCAATACTACGAGCAGTACTTC.

This chain's CDR3 is CASRAGRGKLFF. The CDR3 coding sequence is TGTGCCAGTAGGGCAGGCCGGGGAAAACTGTTTTTT. This chain links TRBV19 with TRBJ1-4; D ambiguous. V gave up 6 bases and J gave up 10 bases, with 12 bases separating them. CDR1 is LNHDA, CDR2 SQIVND, per germline (reference sequence). This CDR3 contains 12 residues.

Only a few counts were recorded for this clone. The chain carries TRBV6-5 and TRBJ1-3, with D perhaps matching TRBD1 (6 bases). CDR1 MNHEY and CDR2 SVGAGI come from the germline V gene. V lost 6 bases and J lost 0, with 9 bases in between. CDR3 size: 14 residues. The CDR3 loop reads CASSLDSSGNTIYF. The CDR3 coding sequence is TGTGCCAGCAGCCTGGACAGCTCTGGAAACACCATATATTTT.

The chain has TRBV5-6 and TRBJ2-3, with 8 bases fitting TRBD1. V shed 0 bases, J shed 0 bases, and the junction held 6 bases outside the gene matches. Germline CDR1 and CDR2: SGHDT and YYEEEE. This CDR3 region has 17 residues. The CDR3 here is CASSLAWQGASTDTQYF. The CDR3 DNA sequence: TGTGCCAGCAGCTTGGCCTGGCAGGGGGCCAGCACAGATACGCAGTATTTT.

This clone was counted only a few times. V is TRBV2 and J is TRBJ1-5, with D maybe TRBD1 (5 bases). The CDR3 totals 13 residues. Germline lookup yields CDR1 SNHLY and CDR2 FYNNEI. Trimming pared 3 bases from V and 5 bases from J, leaving 8 bases between. The CDR3 nucleotides read TGTGCCAGCAGTGATGACAGATATCAGCCCCAGCATTTT. Translated: CASSDDRYQPQHF.

This sequence joins TRBV7-6 and TRBJ2-5; tentative D call: TRBD2 (7 bases). Germline-derived CDR1 and CDR2 are SGHVS and FNYEAQ. The CDR3 is 15 amino acids. With 5 bases removed from V and 5 bases from J, the gap between germline ends came to 18 bases. The CDR3 bases are TGTGCCAGCAGCCCCCTCTCGAGGGGGGGGGAGACCCAGTACTTC. Translation gives CASSPLSRGGETQYF.

This clone was found a few times. The chain is built from TRBV10-1 and TRBJ2-1; 10 bases agree with TRBD2. The length of the CDR3 is 14 residues. Per the germline V gene, CDR1 is WNHNN and CDR2 is SYGVQD (reference sequence). The J segment lost 7 bases and the V segment lost 3 bases, leaving 3 bases of the junction unmatched. This CDR3 reads CASSDRGLANEQFF. Written as DNA, the CDR3 is TGCGCCAGCAGTGATAGGGGACTAGCGAATGAGCAGTTCTTC.

This clone was recorded only once. The chain combines TRBV15 with TRBJ2-1; 9 nucleotides align to TRBD1. Germline CDR1 and CDR2: LNHNV and YYDKDF (reference sequence). V lost 2 bases, J lost 8 bases, and 13 bases stayed unmatched. The CDR3 extends over 17 amino acids. This CDR3 reads CATSRWTGTGLVDEQFF. The CDR3 nucleotides read TGTGCCACCAGCAGATGGACCGGGACAGGGTTAGTCGATGAGCAGTTCTTC.

The chain carries TRBV20-1 and TRBJ1-6, with 7 nucleotides matching TRBD1. Germline CDR1 DFQATT, CDR2 SNEGSKA (reference sequence). CDR3 length: 14 amino acids. V gave up 3 bases and J gave up 7 bases; unmatched junction bases: 6. The CDR3 coding sequence is TGCAGTGCTAGTCCCGGACAGGAAAATTCACCCCTCCACTTT. Translation gives CSASPGQENSPLHF.

This clone was found a few times. V gene TRBV4-1 combines with J gene TRBJ2-7; 9 bases match TRBD2. Germline CDR1 reads MGHRA; CDR2 reads YSYEKL. This CDR3 has 17 residues. V shed 0 bases, J shed 3 bases, and the junction held 9 bases outside the gene matches. CDR3 nucleotide sequence: TGCGCCAGCAGCCAAGATGCGCGGCTAGCGGGGTTCTACGAGCAGTACTTC. Translation: CASSQDARLAGFYEQYF.

V is TRBV7-2 and J is TRBJ1-5, with 11 bases that match TRBD1. V was pared by 4 bases and J by 8 bases, with 4 bases of the junction left unmatched. The germline CDR1 and CDR2 sequences are SGHTA and FQGNSA. This CDR3 spans 14 amino acids. CDR3 sequence (DNA): TGTGCCAGCAGCTGGGGACAGGGGGGTGAGCCCCAGCATTTT. This translates into CASSWGQGGEPQHF. Full variable domain (outside the CDR3, taken from reference TRBV7-2 and TRBJ1-5): GAGVSQSPSNKVTEKGKDVELRCDPISGHTALYWYRQSLGQGLEFLIYFQGNSAPDKSGLPSDRFSAERTGGSVSTLTIQRTQQEDSAVYLCASSWGQGGEPQHFGDGTRLSIL.

The chain has TRBV4-1 and TRBJ1-1, with D uncertain. CDR1 is MGHRA, CDR2 YSYEKL, per germline. This CDR3 region has 17 residues. Trimming shortened V by 6 bases and J by 0 bases, and 20 bases separated the two germline ends. CDR3 amino acids: CASSERSLAVMNTEAFF. The CDR3 DNA reads TGCGCCAGCAGTGAGAGATCTCTCGCGGTCATGAACACTGAAGCTTTCTTT.

This chain connects TRBV10-3 to TRBJ2-5; 9 bases are shared with TRBD2. J was trimmed by 1 base and V by 6 bases; bases with no gene match: 3. The CDR3 loop spans 14 amino acids. The germline V gene has CDR1 ENHRY and CDR2 SYGVKD. The CDR3 reads CAISPTSGQETQYF. CDR3 in DNA: TGTGCCATCAGCCCGACTAGCGGCCAAGAGACCCAGTACTTC.

V and J are TRBV9 and TRBJ2-7; D remains unclear. The V end lost 4 bases, the J end lost 2 bases, and 10 bases lay between the germline ends. The CDR3 length is 13 residues. From germline, CDR1 is SGDLS and CDR2 YYNGEE. In DNA, the CDR3 is TGTGCCAGCAGCCCCCCGGTCCCCTACGAGCAGTACTTC. Translation: CASSPPVPYEQYF.

V gene TRBV29-1 combines with J gene TRBJ2-2; 7 bases agree with TRBD2. The J segment lost 9 bases and the V segment lost 4 bases, leaving 5 bases of the junction unmatched. This CDR3 region has 12 residues. Per germline, CDR1 SQVTM and CDR2 ANQGSEA. The chain's CDR3 is CSVGGGDRELFF. DNA for the CDR3: TGCAGCGTTGGGGGAGGGGATCGGGAGCTGTTTTTT.

The chain uses TRBV11-2 and TRBJ2-5, with TRBD2 matching over 9 bases. Trimming took 0 bases from V and 2 from J; bases not matched to a gene: 7. CDR3 length: 17 residues. CDR1 and CDR2 from the germline V gene are SGHAT and FQNNGV. The CDR3 protein is CASSLDQVLAGQETQYF. The CDR3 nucleotides are TGTGCCAGCAGCTTAGATCAGGTCCTAGCGGGGCAAGAGACCCAGTACTTC.

The J gene is TRBJ1-5, the V gene TRBV6-5; 7 nucleotides match TRBD1. Trimming removed 6 bases from V and 4 bases from J; junction bases left unmatched: 6. Germline V gene lookup returns CDR1 MNHEY and CDR2 SVGAGI. This CDR3 has 14 residues. Written as DNA, the CDR3 is TGTGCCAGCAGGCACAGGGGATTAAATCAGCCCCAGCATTTT. Its translation is CASRHRGLNQPQHF.

This rearrangement joins TRBV6-2 or TRBV6-3 to TRBJ1-5, with TRBD1 matching 9 bases. This CDR3 has 15 residues. The V gene end was trimmed by 7 bases and the J gene end by 6 bases; junction bases not matched to a gene: 10. Germline assignment: CDR1 MNHEY and CDR2 SVGEGT. In nucleotides, the CDR3 is TGTGCCAGCACCCCCGGACAGGGGTTCGGTCAGCCCCAGCATTTT. This translates into CASTPGQGFGQPQHF.

The V and J genes are TRBV5-6 and TRBJ1-5; D is ambiguous. The V end lost 4 bases, the J end lost 2 bases, and 7 bases lay between the germline ends. This CDR3 is 13 amino acids long. CDR1 and CDR2 (germline): SGHDT, YYEEEE. In DNA form, the CDR3 reads TGTGCCAGCAGCATACGGGGCAATCAGCCCCAGCATTTT. Its protein is CASSIRGNQPQHF.

The chain combines TRBV7-8 with TRBJ2-1, with D unclear. Germline-derived CDR1 and CDR2 are SGHVS and FQNEAQ. The CDR3 length is 14 residues. V lost 3 bases, J lost 4 bases, and 10 bases lay in between. CDR3 loop: CASSFSTSYNEQFF. CDR3 nucleotides: TGTGCCAGCAGCTTTTCTACTTCGTACAATGAGCAGTTCTTC.